These T cell receptor beta chains were read from a single sample in a study of cytomegalovirus exposure and HLA in healthy donors. Data came from immunoSEQ multiplex PCR; TCRdb stores just in-frame clones and leaves some out. The sample includes a few hundred thousand clones, 70% to 80% seen only once; the top ten take 2.7%. Material: PBMCs. The source of these receptors is a woman aged 60 to 75 in good health and CMV-seropositive. Both conserved end residues are trimmed from each CDR3. A D gene is named only where the DNA matches it firmly.

TRBV7-9,TRBJ1-1,TRBD1,ASSQTGGVTEAF
TRBV19,TRBJ2-7,.,ASSIQGRQY
TRBV4-2,TRBJ2-5,.,ASSQDGSTETQY
TRBV19,TRBJ2-7,TRBD1,ASRPQGGHQEQY
TRBV27,TRBJ1-5,.,ASSLLQELQPQH
TRBV11-2,TRBJ2-4,.,ASTRGLAKNIQY
TRBV6-6,TRBJ2-7,.,ASTLGAKLYEQY
TRBV9,TRBJ2-7,TRBD2,ASSRLAGIYEQY
TRBV11-2,TRBJ2-5,.,ASSPRGREETQY
TRBV7-2,TRBJ1-5,.,ASSLVGSDQPQH
TRBV5-1,TRBJ1-2,.,ASSLESSYGYT
TRBV6-1,TRBJ1-1,.,ASSSTYSSFEAF
TRBV30,TRBJ1-5,.,AWSPPGGASNQPQH
TRBV7-8,TRBJ1-5,.,ASSLFSDSQPQH
TRBV2,TRBJ1-2,.,ASSLIDRRGYT
TRBV28,TRBJ1-6,TRBD1,ASRPGQGAAPLH
TRBV4-1,TRBJ1-2,TRBD1,ASSQNRGVLYGYT
TRBV7-9,TRBJ1-4,TRBD1,ASNAGQGYDEKLF
TRBV2,TRBJ2-3,TRBD2,ASSERASGGDTQY
TRBV6-1,TRBJ2-3,.,ASSETLDTQY
TRBV27,TRBJ2-2,TRBD1,ASSSRDRGRPGELF
TRBV11-3,TRBJ1-2,.,ASSLAPWEGYGYT
TRBV5-1,TRBJ2-7,.,ASSLGPPPYEQY
TRBV2,TRBJ2-7,TRBD2,ASSWGTSGRERY
TRBV28,TRBJ1-5,.,ASRGGGNQPQH
TRBV5-1,TRBJ2-7,.,ASSSGTYEEQY
TRBV9,TRBJ2-1,.,ASSQNLGGAEQF
TRBV7-2,TRBJ1-1,.,ASSWRGGEDDAF
TRBV4-1,TRBJ2-1,TRBD2,ASSQVTSGRSWNEQF
TRBV5-1,TRBJ2-1,TRBD2,ASSLVGSGIRQNEQF
TRBV27,TRBJ2-6,.,ASSFSAGANVLT
TRBV30,TRBJ1-2,TRBD1,AWSVNGQGAFRGYT
TRBV7-8,TRBJ1-1,.,NTKGQPNTEAF
TRBV7-9,TRBJ1-1,TRBD1,ASSLARGEWSTEAF
TRBV10-3,TRBJ1-3,TRBD1,AINRDRDSFSGNTIY
TRBV7-9,TRBJ2-7,TRBD1,ASSRGQGPWSEQY
TRBV6-5,TRBJ2-7,TRBD2,ASLREVVYEQY
TRBV25-1,TRBJ2-7,TRBD1,ASSTGTGPFKQY
TRBV7-8,TRBJ2-3,TRBD1,ASSFVAGGADTQY
TRBV2,TRBJ2-1,.,ASRRGYEQF
TRBV27,TRBJ1-1,TRBD1,ASSQSFTGGEAF
TRBV6-1,TRBJ1-1,.,ASSASGGMVAEAF
TRBV6-4,TRBJ2-5,.,ASSDSGKTQY
TRBV5-1,TRBJ2-5,TRBD2,ASSLGASGFRTKETQY
TRBV7-6,TRBJ1-5,.,ASSLAQSNQPQH
TRBV5-1,TRBJ2-5,.,ASRRDQETQY
TRBV5-1,TRBJ2-7,.,ASSLEGGATVRQY
TRBV6-5,TRBJ2-1,TRBD1,ASSYSQGVVYNEQF
TRBV6-5,TRBJ2-1,TRBD1,ASRGQGGRDEQF
TRBV19,TRBJ1-6,TRBD1,ASSAGQGNSPLH
TRBV30,TRBJ1-6,.,AWSGGGVPPLH
TRBV4-1,TRBJ2-3,.,ASSQAGGTDTQY
TRBV29-1,TRBJ2-3,.,SVKRWQGTDTQY